The 18 T cell receptor beta chains reported below all come from one sample, sequenced in a study of CD8 T cells in Susac syndrome. Reverse transcription of roughly 0.5 to 1 ug RNA was carried out with random hexamers. In TCRdb, the immunoSEQ multiplex PCR reads were re-called with MiXCR into one record per CDR3 protein. The data show roughly 200,000 distinct CDR3 sequences, roughly 95% seen once. The sequenced sample was CD4+ T cells from PBMCs. Receptors originate from a human donor in good health.

V and J are TRBV28 and TRBJ1-2, with D possibly matching TRBD1 (5 bases). V lost 5 bases to trimming and J lost 4 bases, with 11 bases between them. The CDR3 runs to 13 residues. Germline-derived CDR1 and CDR2 are MDHEN and SYDVKM. This chain's CDR3 is CASSAPGTYGYTF. The CDR3 bases are TGTGCCAGCAGTGCACCCGGGACCTATGGCTACACCTTC.

J is TRBJ2-2 and V is TRBV29-1, with 9 nucleotides matching TRBD1. Unmatched junction bases numbered 9, after V lost 6 bases and J lost 7 bases. The CDR3 runs to 14 residues. Germline-derived CDR1 and CDR2 are SQVTM and ANQGSEA. CDR3 sequence (DNA): TGCAGCGTATCCGGACAGGGGAAGGGCGGGGAGCTGTTTTTT. Translating it yields CSVSGQGKGGELFF.

J is TRBJ2-1 and V is TRBV28, with D possibly TRBD2 on 5 matching bases. Trimming removed 6 bases from V and 7 bases from J, with 16 bases in between. CDR1 and CDR2 from the germline V gene are MDHEN and SYDVKM. The CDR3 loop spans 14 amino acids. As DNA, the CDR3 is TGTGCCAGCAGCCCGATTTGGGAGATAAATGAGCAGTTCTTC. The encoded protein is CASSPIWEINEQFF.

This clonotype was seen a few times. The CDR3 loop is CASSRAGANYGYTF. CDR3 DNA: TGTGCCAGCAGTAGAGCAGGGGCTAACTATGGCTACACCTTC. The chain couples TRBV27 to TRBJ1-2; TRBD1 is a possible D gene (6 bases). Germline V gene lookup returns CDR1 MNHEY and CDR2 SMNVEV (reference sequence). Trimming left V 5 bases short and J 0 bases short, with 10 bases between. The CDR3 loop spans 14 amino acids.

The rearrangement uses TRBV5-1 and TRBJ1-6; a possible D gene is TRBD1 (6 bases). The V gene's germline CDR1 is SGHRS and CDR2 YFSETQ. The ends were cut back, 5 bases at V and 5 bases at J, with 14 bases in the middle. CDR3 length: 15 amino acids. DNA of the CDR3: TGCGCCAGCAGGACAACAGGGAGGGATAATTCACCCCTCCACTTT. Translation: CASRTTGRDNSPLHF.

The chain joins TRBV9 to TRBJ2-1; TRBD2 aligns across 11 bases. CDR1 and CDR2 (germline): SGDLS, YYNGEE. The CDR3 is 15 residues long. The junction had 4 bases not matched to a gene; V was cut back by 4 bases and J by 4 bases. Here the CDR3 reads CASSTGTSGYNEQFF. CDR3 bases: TGTGCCAGCAGCACCGGGACTAGCGGTTACAATGAGCAGTTCTTC.

The rearrangement links TRBV10-3 to TRBJ2-7; 9 bases line up with TRBD2. Germline loops: CDR1 ENHRY, CDR2 SYGVKD. The length of the CDR3 is 15 residues. V lost 5 bases and J lost 6; bases outside the gene matches: 11. CDR3 sequence: CAISQGEGTSCEQYF. CDR3 bases: TGTGCCATCAGTCAAGGAGAAGGGACTAGCTGCGAGCAGTACTTC.

The rearrangement links TRBV6-5 to TRBJ1-2; tentatively, D is TRBD1 (5 bases). The CDR3 contains 13 residues. Trimming left V 7 bases short and J 7 bases short, with 16 bases between. Germline lookup yields CDR1 MNHEY and CDR2 SVGAGI. CDR3 region: CASIDRGNGGYTF. The CDR3 DNA sequence: TGTGCCAGCATCGACCGGGGCAATGGTGGCTACACCTTC.

The V call is TRBV29-1, the J call TRBJ2-3, with D possibly matching TRBD2 (6 bases). Germline lookup yields CDR1 SQVTM and CDR2 ANQGSEA. This CDR3 has 13 residues. Trimming cost V 2 bases and J 1 base, with 7 bases left between them. The CDR3 loop reads CSVESSGTDTQYF. DNA for the CDR3: TGCAGCGTTGAATCTAGCGGCACAGATACGCAGTATTTT.

The rearrangement links TRBV27 to TRBJ1-2; D might be TRBD1 (6 bases). This CDR3 region has 14 residues. Looked up from germline, CDR1 is MNHEY and CDR2 is SMNVEV (reference sequence). Trimming shortened V by 6 bases and J by 4 bases, and 15 bases separated the two germline ends. The CDR3 DNA is TGTGCCAGCAGCAAAGGACAGACTATCTATGGCTACACCTTC. This gives the protein CASSKGQTIYGYTF.

This clonotype was seen more than once but under ten times. V and J are TRBV3-1 and TRBJ2-3; D ambiguous. CDR3 size: 11 residues. The germline CDR1 and CDR2 sequences are LGHDT and YNNKEL (reference sequence). V was cut by 3 bases and J by 6 bases, with 4 bases left in between. CDR3 residues: CASSHADTQYF. Written as DNA, the CDR3 is TGTGCCAGCAGCCATGCCGATACGCAGTATTTT.

The rearrangement joins TRBV3-1 to TRBJ2-6, with D tentatively TRBD2 (5 bases). V was shortened by 1 base and J by 2 bases, with 15 bases between the two germline ends. The CDR3 runs to 18 residues. Looked up from germline, CDR1 is LGHDT and CDR2 is YNNKEL (reference sequence). DNA of the CDR3: TGTGCCAGCAGCCAAGTTTCGGGGATAGGTACTGGGGCCAACGTCCTGACTTTC. Translated, it gives CASSQVSGIGTGANVLTF.

This rearrangement joins TRBV11-2 to TRBJ2-3; D possibly corresponds to TRBD2 (6 bases). Trimming pared 0 bases from V and 4 bases from J, leaving 11 bases between. Germline CDR1 is SGHAT and CDR2 is FQNNGV. This CDR3 has 15 residues. The CDR3 region has the DNA TGTGCCAGCAGCTTAGATCTCCCGGGGGCAGATACGCAGTATTTT. Its protein is CASSLDLPGADTQYF.

This chain connects TRBV19 to TRBJ2-1, with 10 bases identical to TRBD2. Per germline, CDR1 LNHDA and CDR2 SQIVND (reference sequence). The CDR3 totals 14 residues. The V segment lost 6 bases and the J segment 9 bases; nucleotides outside the gene matches: 8. CDR3 protein: CASRISGRAGEQFF. CDR3 DNA: TGTGCCAGTAGGATCAGCGGGAGGGCAGGTGAGCAGTTCTTC.

V gene TRBV3-1 combines with J gene TRBJ1-6; 9 bases align to TRBD1. CDR3 length: 17 residues. Trimming took 2 bases from V and 6 from J; bases not matched to a gene: 8. Per germline, CDR1 LGHDT and CDR2 YNNKEL (reference sequence). The CDR3 DNA is TGTGCCAGCAGCCAAATACAGGGGGCGGTGGTTAATTCACCCCTCCACTTT. Its protein is CASSQIQGAVVNSPLHF. The full variable domain, with the rest looked up from reference TRBV3-1 and TRBJ1-6, is DTAVSQTPKYLVTQMGNDKSIKCEQNLGHDTMYWYKQDSKKFLKIMFSYNNKELIINETVPNRFSPKSPDKAHLNLHINSLELGDSAVYFCASSQIQGAVVNSPLHFGNGTRLTVT.

V usage is TRBV3-1 and J usage is TRBJ1-2, with a weak D call TRBD1 (6 bases). The germline V gene has CDR1 LGHDT and CDR2 YNNKEL (reference sequence). With 3 bases removed from V and 8 bases from J, the gap between germline ends came to 22 bases. The CDR3 is 16 residues long. For the CDR3, the DNA is TGTGCCAGCAGCCAGGATTACAGGGCCGCTGGATTGGGCTACACCTTC. Its translation: CASSQDYRAAGLGYTF.

The chain uses TRBV5-4 and TRBJ2-7; maybe TRBD1 (5 bases). Germline CDR1 and CDR2: SGHNT and YYREEE (reference sequence). The CDR3 is 13 residues long. V was shortened by 4 bases and J by 6 bases, with 14 bases between the two germline ends. CDR3 DNA sequence: TGTGCCAGCAGCACGCCTCAGGGTGGCGAGCAGTACGTC. This sequence encodes CASSTPQGGEQYV.

The chain carries TRBV20-1 and TRBJ2-7; weak D call: TRBD1 (5 bases). Trimming stripped 6 bases from V and 6 bases from J, with 21 bases between. The CDR3 contains 14 residues. Germline V lookup: CDR1 DFQATT, CDR2 SNEGSKA (reference sequence). CDR3 bases: TGCAGTGCCGTGACCGGACAATTGGTGGGCGAGCAGTACGTC. Its translation is CSAVTGQLVGEQYV.